These T cell receptor beta chains were read from a single sample in a study of T cells after somatic rescue of genetic block. Profiling relied on immunoSEQ multiplex PCR, and the TCRdb table lists in-frame clones only, not all of them. Altogether approximately 15,000 clones are present, approximately 70% being singletons, with the ten largest covering 25% to 30%. What was sequenced was peripheral blood mononuclear cells (PBMCs). The receptors come from a man aged 18 to 30. Both conserved end residues are part of each CDR3. A D gene is named only where the DNA matches it firmly. Clone size appears in some rows only: once, few, many, or a class for an expanded clone.

v_gene	d_gene	abundance	j_gene	CDR3nt	CDR3aa
TRBV29-1	TRBD2	few	TRBJ2-3	TGCAGCGTCCTGACTAGCGGGAGCACAGATACGCAGTATTTT	CSVLTSGSTDTQYF
TRBV5-1	NA	NA	TRBJ2-2	TGCGCCAGCAGCTTACACCATACACCCGGGGAGCTGTTTTTT	CASSLHHTPGELFF
TRBV2	NA	NA	TRBJ2-3	TGTGCCAGCAGTGAATGGGTGGGGGGGGCCCCCGTCGAGGATACGCAGTATTTT	CASSEWVGGAPVEDTQYF
TRBV5-1	NA	NA	TRBJ2-3	TGCGCCAGCAGCTTCAGGGGACTTAGCACAGATACGCAGTATTTT	CASSFRGLSTDTQYF
TRBV7-9	TRBD2	NA	TRBJ2-7	TGTGCCAGCAGCTTAGTAGCCCAGCGGGGGAGGACCTACGAGCAGTACTTC	CASSLVAQRGRTYEQYF
TRBV18	NA	NA	TRBJ1-2	TGTGCCAGCTCACCTTCTGGGAACTATGGCTACACCTTC	CASSPSGNYGYTF
TRBV2	NA	once	TRBJ1-4	TGTGCCAGCAGTGGATTTTGGGGGGCGGATGAAAAACTGTTTTTT	CASSGFWGADEKLFF
TRBV30	NA	NA	TRBJ2-1	TGTGCCTGGAGTGTATGGTTATGGGGGGAAGGGAACAATGAGCAGTTCTTC	CAWSVWLWGEGNNEQFF
TRBV7-6	NA	once	TRBJ1-6	TGTGCCAGCAGTATCGACCGGGGGAGCTCACCCCTCCACTTT	CASSIDRGSSPLHF
TRBV6-5	NA	NA	TRBJ1-5	TGTGCCAGCAGTGCGGGGTTTTATAGCAATCAGCCCCAGCATTTT	CASSAGFYSNQPQHF
TRBV28	NA	few	TRBJ1-2	TGTGCCAGCAGTTTACGCGGTCCCCGGAATCATGGCTACACCTTC	CASSLRGPRNHGYTF
TRBV7-2	TRBD2	NA	TRBJ2-1	TGTGCCAGCAGCTTATCGAGCGGGAGTTACAATGAGCAGTTCTTC	CASSLSSGSYNEQFF
TRBV7-2	NA	NA	TRBJ2-7	TGTGCCAGCAGCCAATCCCTAATTAACAGCTACGAGCAGTACTTC	CASSQSLINSYEQYF
TRBV6-6	NA	NA	TRBJ1-5	TGTGCCAGCAGTTACTCGGGGCTGAATCAGCCCCAGCATTTT	CASSYSGLNQPQHF
TRBV5-1	TRBD2	NA	TRBJ2-1	TGCGCCAGCAGTTGGGGGGGAGATGAGCAGTTCTTC	CASSWGGDEQFF
TRBV7-3	NA	once	TRBJ2-6	TGTGCCAGCAGCCGGGACCTACTCTCTGGGGCCAACGTCCTGACTTTC	CASSRDLLSGANVLTF
TRBV28	TRBD2	NA	TRBJ2-7	TGTGCCAGCAGTTTAGGCGGGGGGGGCCGTCGGGAGCAGTACTTC	CASSLGGGGRREQYF